A single sample is the source of the 25 T cell receptor beta chains below, sequenced in a study of blood T cell repertoires in COVID-19. Clones were read by immunoSEQ multiplex PCR, and TCRdb kept only the in-frame ones, dropping some. This sample yields about 200,000 clones, of which around nine tenths are seen a single time; about 18% belongs to the top ten. The sequenced sample consisted of peripheral blood. These receptors were obtained from a middle-aged man with COVID-19, enrolled during active disease.

The V call is TRBV15, the J call TRBJ2-7; 11 bases map to TRBD2. The germline V gene has CDR1 LNHNV and CDR2 YYDKDF (reference sequence). Germline trimming cut 0 bases from V and 7 bases from J; bases unmatched to any gene: 5. CDR3 length: 15 residues. DNA for the CDR3: TGTGCCACCAGCAGAGATACCGGACTAGCGGGTGAGCAGTACTTC. Translating gives CATSRDTGLAGEQYF.

This sequence joins TRBV21-1 and TRBJ2-2; the D call TRBD2 from the table was never checked on the DNA. TRBV21-1 is a pseudogene locus. The CDR3 length is 15 residues. The CDR3 reads CASSKGGRNTGELFF. The CDR3, as DNA: TGTGCCAGCAGCAAAGGAGGGAGGAACACCGGGGAGCTGTTTTTT.

The chain combines TRBV6-2 or TRBV6-3 with TRBJ2-2; a weak D match, TRBD2 (5 bases). V dropped 6 bases and J dropped 5 bases, with 25 bases sitting between them. The CDR3 spans 18 residues. The germline CDR1 and CDR2 sequences are MNHEY and SVGEGT. DNA of the CDR3: TGTGCCAGCAGCCCCTCGGGGTTTATGTCCCGGGATACCGGGGAGCTGTTTTTT. This encodes CASSPSGFMSRDTGELFF.

The chain combines TRBV11-2 with TRBJ2-7; the D gene is possibly TRBD2 (6 bases). The V end was cut by 1 base, the J end by 4 bases, with 20 bases between. CDR1 SGHAT and CDR2 FQNNGV come from the germline V gene. The CDR3 is 17 amino acids. The CDR3 loop is CASSLGAAGLRVYEQYF. DNA of the CDR3: TGTGCCAGCAGCTTAGGAGCTGCGGGGTTACGGGTGTACGAGCAGTACTTC.

V usage is TRBV4-1 and J usage is TRBJ2-4; 8 bases are a match to TRBD1. The ends lost 4 bases at V and 3 bases at J; junction bases unmatched: 11. The V gene's germline CDR1 is MGHRA and CDR2 YSYEKL. The CDR3 spans 17 residues. As DNA, the CDR3 is TGCGCCAGCAGCCTCCTAGGACAGGGTTTTGTCAAAAACATTCAGTACTTC. It yields the protein CASSLLGQGFVKNIQYF.

The V call is TRBV9, the J call TRBJ2-7; the match to TRBD2 covers 8 bases. The CDR3 contains 15 residues. Unmatched junction bases numbered 5, after V lost 3 bases and J lost 0 bases. Germline lookup yields CDR1 SGDLS and CDR2 YYNGEE. This CDR3 reads CASSAGGDGSYEQYF. CDR3 bases: TGTGCCAGCAGCGCGGGGGGGGACGGCTCCTACGAGCAGTACTTC.

The chain couples TRBV11-3 to TRBJ1-1, with TRBD1 as a possible D gene (5 bases). From germline, CDR1 is SGHNT and CDR2 YENEEA. Trimming took off 1 base at V and 0 bases at J, with 9 bases between the two ends. CDR3 length: 15 amino acids. CDR3 in amino acids: CASSLVGGVNTEAFF. The CDR3 coding sequence is TGTGCCAGCAGCTTAGTAGGAGGGGTGAACACTGAAGCTTTCTTT.

This chain connects TRBV7-3 to TRBJ2-3; D remains ambiguous. The length of the CDR3 is 15 residues. The germline V gene encodes CDR1 SGHTA and CDR2 FQGTGA. V was shortened by 1 base and J by 0 bases, with 8 bases between the two germline ends. DNA for the CDR3: TGTGCCAGCAGCTTAATCCCCCGGAGCACAGATACGCAGTATTTT. As protein: CASSLIPRSTDTQYF.

This chain connects TRBV3-1 (or the pseudogene TRBV3-2) to TRBJ1-5, with D perhaps matching TRBD1 (6 bases). The CDR3 has 15 amino acids. The V and J ends lost 0 bases and 5 bases respectively, with 11 bases between them. The germline gives CDR1 LGHDT, CDR2 YNNKEL (reference sequence). In DNA form, the CDR3 reads TGTGCCAGCAGCCAAGATGGGGCAGGGGATCAGCCCCAGCATTTT. Its translation: CASSQDGAGDQPQHF.

The chain employs TRBV5-1 and TRBJ1-6, with D possibly matching TRBD1 (5 bases). This CDR3 comprises 16 residues. Germline-derived CDR1 and CDR2 are SGHRS and YFSETQ. V dropped 2 bases and J dropped 4 bases, with 13 bases sitting between them. The DNA of the CDR3 is TGCGCCAGCAGCTTCGGGGGAGCCTCGTATAATTCACCCCTCCACTTT. Translating it yields CASSFGGASYNSPLHF.

This chain links TRBV10-3 with TRBJ2-7, with 11 positions matching TRBD2. Trimming removed 10 bases from V and 6 bases from J; junction bases left unmatched: 8. Germline V gives CDR1 ENHRY, CDR2 SYGVKD. This CDR3 region has 13 residues. The CDR3 loop is CATGLAEGSEQYF. For the CDR3, the DNA is TGTGCCACGGGACTAGCGGAAGGGTCCGAGCAGTACTTC.

The V call is TRBV14, the J call TRBJ2-7; 8 bases are shared with TRBD2. The CDR3 consists of 16 residues. With 2 bases clipped from V and 3 bases from J, the junction kept 9 bases outside the gene matches. Per germline, CDR1 SGHDN and CDR2 FVKESK. The CDR3 DNA reads as TGTGCCAGCAGCCAAAGTGGCTGGACTAGCTTCTACGAGCAGTACTTC. Its protein product is CASSQSGWTSFYEQYF. Full variable domain (outside the CDR3, taken from reference TRBV14 and TRBJ2-7): EAGVTQFPSHSVIEKGQTVTLRCDPISGHDNLYWYRRVMGKEIKFLLHFVKESKQDESGMPNNRFLAERTGGTYSTLKVQPAELEDSGVYFCASSQSGWTSFYEQYFGPGTRLTVT.

The chain recombines TRBV7-2 with TRBJ2-5; 9 bases are shared with TRBD2. The CDR3 is 16 residues long. Per germline, CDR1 SGHTA and CDR2 FQGNSA. J lost 0 bases, V lost 2 bases, and 4 bases had no gene match. This CDR3 reads CASSLLASGNQETQYF. The CDR3 DNA reads TGTGCCAGCAGCTTATTGGCTAGCGGGAACCAAGAGACCCAGTACTTC.

The chain couples TRBV6-1 to TRBJ2-7; 9 positions match TRBD1. V shed 4 bases and J 2 bases; nucleotides not matched to a gene: 9. CDR1 is MNHNS and CDR2 is SASEGT in the germline V gene. The CDR3 loop spans 16 amino acids. This CDR3 reads CASSGYSGQGPYEQYF. DNA of the CDR3: TGTGCCAGCAGTGGATACTCGGGACAGGGCCCCTACGAGCAGTACTTC.

This clone was seen only once. The genes are TRBV5-3 and TRBJ1-6; TRBD1 is a possible D gene (5 bases). TRBV5-3 is known as an ORF, though its function is uncertain. This CDR3 comprises 19 residues. V shed 2 bases and J shed 0 bases, with 18 bases lying between them. The CDR3 nucleotides read TGTGCCAGAAGCTTTGGCCAGGGCCGTGTTATCTCCTATAATTCACCCCTCCACTTT. Residues: CARSFGQGRVISYNSPLHF.

Remarks on this clone: Compared with germline, one end of the junction differs, possibly owing to a read error. CDR3 region: CASSQTPVAEQETQYF. DNA for the CDR3: TGTGCTAGCAGCCAAACCCCCGTGGCGGAACAAGAGACCCAGTACTTC. The rearrangement links TRBV7-7 to TRBJ2-5; no clear D. The CDR3 totals 16 residues. Germline lookup yields CDR1 SSHAT and CDR2 FNYEAQ (reference sequence).

A single count supports this clone. V usage is TRBV5-4 and J usage is TRBJ2-2; 7 bases map to TRBD1. This CDR3 has 15 residues. The trim removed 3 bases at V and 7 bases at J, leaving 9 bases unmatched. The V gene's germline CDR1 is SGHNT and CDR2 YYREEE (reference sequence). CDR3 protein: CASSYGQALVGELFF. Here the CDR3 DNA reads TGTGCCAGCAGCTATGGACAGGCTTTAGTCGGGGAGCTGTTTTTT.

V and J are TRBV12-5 and TRBJ2-2; 9 bases line up with TRBD2. This CDR3 region has 17 residues. V was pared by 3 bases and J by 5 bases, with 10 bases of the junction left unmatched. Germline loops: CDR1 LGHNT, CDR2 FRNRAP. The CDR3 sequence is CASGFIGLAGSTGELFF. The CDR3 DNA sequence: TGTGCTAGTGGTTTTATCGGGCTAGCGGGGAGTACCGGGGAGCTGTTTTTT. The full variable domain, rest sourced from reference TRBV12-5 and TRBJ2-2, is DARVTQTPRHKVTEMGQEVTMRCQPILGHNTVFWYRQTMMQGLELLAYFRNRAPLDDSGMPKDRFSAEMPDATLATLKIQPSEPRDSAVYFCASGFIGLAGSTGELFFGEGSRLTVL.

This clone showed up just a few times. The chain recombines TRBV7-9 with TRBJ2-5; D perhaps matches TRBD2 (6 bases). This CDR3 spans 18 amino acids. V was cut by 5 bases and J by 5 bases, with 27 bases left in between. Germline-derived CDR1 and CDR2 are SEHNR and FQNEAQ (reference sequence). The CDR3 here is CASSVRTIWASREETQYF. The CDR3 coding sequence is TGTGCCAGCAGCGTTAGAACAATTTGGGCTAGTCGGGAGGAGACCCAGTACTTC.

This clone was seen a single time. The chain combines TRBV4-3 with TRBJ2-5, with TRBD1 identical over 9 bases. With V trimmed by 5 bases and J by 9 bases, 13 bases remained unmatched. CDR3 size: 15 residues. In germline, CDR1 is LGHNA, CDR2 YSLEER. The CDR3 DNA follows: TGCGCCAGCAGCTCGCGACAGGGGGTGGGTGCGGCCCAGTACTTC. This gives the protein CASSSRQGVGAAQYF.

V usage is TRBV3-1 (or the pseudogene TRBV3-2) and J usage is TRBJ2-2; no clear D. The germline gives CDR1 LGHDT, CDR2 YNNKEL (reference sequence). V dropped 4 bases and J dropped 2 bases, with 11 bases sitting between them. The CDR3 runs 15 residues. The CDR3 is CASSPQALNTGELFF. The CDR3 nucleotides read TGTGCCAGCAGCCCCCAGGCGCTAAACACCGGGGAGCTGTTTTTT.

V and J are TRBV28 and TRBJ2-3; maybe TRBD2 (5 bases). Germline values: CDR1 MDHEN, CDR2 SYDVKM. V was cut by 3 bases and J by 3 bases, with 7 bases left in between. The CDR3 totals 13 residues. Here the CDR3 DNA reads TGTGCCAGCAGTTTCGGGGTAACAGATACGCAGTATTTT. Protein: CASSFGVTDTQYF. The full variable domain, in which reference TRBV28 and TRBJ2-3 provide the parts outside the CDR3, is DVKVTQSSRYLVKRTGEKVFLECVQDMDHENMFWYRQDPGLGLRLIYFSYDVKMKEKGDIPEGYSVSREKKERFSLILESASTNQTSMYLCASSFGVTDTQYFGPGTRLTVL.

This clone appeared a single time. J is TRBJ1-1 and V is TRBV30; tentative D call: TRBD1 (6 bases). V gave up 5 bases and J gave up 5 bases, with 18 bases separating them. CDR3 length: 14 amino acids. In germline, CDR1 is GTSNPN, CDR2 SVGIG (reference sequence). The CDR3 nucleotides read TGTGCCTGGGCTAGGGATCTCAGGGGAACTGAAGCTTTCTTT. Amino acids: CAWARDLRGTEAFF.

The V gene is TRBV7-3, the J gene TRBJ2-4; D unclear. This CDR3 spans 14 amino acids. Trimming took off 5 bases at V and 8 bases at J, with 16 bases between the two ends. Germline V CDR1 and CDR2: SGHTA, FQGTGA. The CDR3 nucleotides are TGTGCCAGCAGCCCAAAGCGTCTTGATGACATTCAGTACTTC. Translated: CASSPKRLDDIQYF.

The rearrangement uses TRBV15 and TRBJ2-7, with 7 bases aligning to TRBD1. The CDR3 contains 21 residues. Germline CDR1 and CDR2: LNHNV and YYDKDF (reference sequence). V dropped 3 bases and J dropped 2; count of bases not matched to a gene: 25. CDR3 sequence reads: CATSRRARRALDRDGTYEQYF. CDR3 coding DNA: TGTGCCACCAGCAGGAGAGCTAGGCGGGCCTTAGACAGGGATGGCACCTACGAGCAGTACTTC.